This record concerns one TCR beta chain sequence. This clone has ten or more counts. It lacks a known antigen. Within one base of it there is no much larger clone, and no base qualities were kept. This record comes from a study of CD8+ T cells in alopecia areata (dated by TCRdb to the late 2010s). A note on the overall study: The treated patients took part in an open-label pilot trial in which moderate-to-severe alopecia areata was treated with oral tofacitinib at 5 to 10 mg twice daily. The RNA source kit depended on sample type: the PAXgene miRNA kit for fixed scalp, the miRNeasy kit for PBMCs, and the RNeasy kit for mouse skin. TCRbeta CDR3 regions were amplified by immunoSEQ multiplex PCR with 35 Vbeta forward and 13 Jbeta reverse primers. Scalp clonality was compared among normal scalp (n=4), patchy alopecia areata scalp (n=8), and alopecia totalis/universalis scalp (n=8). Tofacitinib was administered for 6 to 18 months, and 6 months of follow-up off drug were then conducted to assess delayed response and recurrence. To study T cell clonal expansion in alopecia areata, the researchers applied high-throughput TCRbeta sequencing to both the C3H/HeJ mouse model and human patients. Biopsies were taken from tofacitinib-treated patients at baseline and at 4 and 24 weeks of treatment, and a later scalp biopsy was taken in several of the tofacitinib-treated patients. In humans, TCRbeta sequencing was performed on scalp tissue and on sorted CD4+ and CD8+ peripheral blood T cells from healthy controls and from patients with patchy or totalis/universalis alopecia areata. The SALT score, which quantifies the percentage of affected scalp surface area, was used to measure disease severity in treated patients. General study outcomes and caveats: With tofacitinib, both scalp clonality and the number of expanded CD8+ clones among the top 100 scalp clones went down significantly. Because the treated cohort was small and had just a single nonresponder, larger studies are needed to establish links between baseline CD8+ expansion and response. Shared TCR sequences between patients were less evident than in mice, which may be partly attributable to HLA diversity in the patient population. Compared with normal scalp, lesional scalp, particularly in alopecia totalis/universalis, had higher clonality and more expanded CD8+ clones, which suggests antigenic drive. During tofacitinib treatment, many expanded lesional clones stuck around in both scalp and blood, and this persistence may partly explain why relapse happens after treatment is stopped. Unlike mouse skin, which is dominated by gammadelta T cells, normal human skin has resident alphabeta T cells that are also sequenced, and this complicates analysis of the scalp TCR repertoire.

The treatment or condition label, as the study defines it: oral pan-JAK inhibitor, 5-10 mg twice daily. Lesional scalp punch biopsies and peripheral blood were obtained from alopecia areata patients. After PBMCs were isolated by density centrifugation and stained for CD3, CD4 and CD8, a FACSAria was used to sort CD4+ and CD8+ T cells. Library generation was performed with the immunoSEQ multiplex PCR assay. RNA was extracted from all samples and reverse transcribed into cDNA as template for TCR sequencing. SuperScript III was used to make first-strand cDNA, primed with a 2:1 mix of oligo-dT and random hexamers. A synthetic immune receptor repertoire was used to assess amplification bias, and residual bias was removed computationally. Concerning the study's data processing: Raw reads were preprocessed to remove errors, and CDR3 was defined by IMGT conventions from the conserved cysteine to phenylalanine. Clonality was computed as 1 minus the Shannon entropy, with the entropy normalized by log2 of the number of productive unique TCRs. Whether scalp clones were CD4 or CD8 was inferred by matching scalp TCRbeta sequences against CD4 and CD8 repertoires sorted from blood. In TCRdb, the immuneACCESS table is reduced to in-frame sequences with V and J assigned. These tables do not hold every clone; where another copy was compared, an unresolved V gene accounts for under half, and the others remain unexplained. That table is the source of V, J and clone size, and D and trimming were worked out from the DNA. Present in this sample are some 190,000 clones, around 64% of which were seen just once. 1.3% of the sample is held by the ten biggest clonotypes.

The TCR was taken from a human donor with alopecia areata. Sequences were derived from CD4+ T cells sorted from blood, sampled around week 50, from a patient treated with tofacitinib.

The nucleotides are TGTGCCAGCAGCTCTAGCGCCGGGGAGCTGTTTTTT. It translates as CASSSSAGELFF. The chain is made from TRBV11-2 and TRBJ2-2; matching of 6 bases hints at TRBD2 as the D gene. The CDR3 goes from the cysteine to the phenylalanine over 12 residues. This entry keeps only the CDR3 DNA: 36 bases, framed from base 1. V is reduced by 4 bases and J by 6 bases, leaving a spacing of 6 bases between them. CDR1 and CDR2 (SGHAT, FQNNGV) derive from the germline V gene.